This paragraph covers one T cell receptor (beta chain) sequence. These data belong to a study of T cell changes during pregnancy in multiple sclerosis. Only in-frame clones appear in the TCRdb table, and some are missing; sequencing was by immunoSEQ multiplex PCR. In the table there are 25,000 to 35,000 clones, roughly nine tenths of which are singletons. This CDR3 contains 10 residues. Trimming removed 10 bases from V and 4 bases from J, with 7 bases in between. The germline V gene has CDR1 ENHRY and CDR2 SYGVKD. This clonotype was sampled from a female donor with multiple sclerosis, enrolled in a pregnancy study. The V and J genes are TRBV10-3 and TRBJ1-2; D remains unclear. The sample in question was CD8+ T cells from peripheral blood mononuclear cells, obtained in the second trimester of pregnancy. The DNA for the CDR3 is TGTGCCACCCTTTCCTATGGCTACACCTTC. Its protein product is CATLSYGYTF.